The rows below give T cell receptor beta chains drawn from one sample of a study of cytomegalovirus exposure and HLA in healthy donors. The repertoire was sequenced with immunoSEQ multiplex PCR; TCRdb's copy has only in-frame clones and lacks some. This sample carries 90,000 to 120,000 clones, 76% of them seen once, and the ten largest clones take about 2%. What was sequenced was PBMCs. The receptors stem from a man aged 18 to 30 in good health and CMV-seronegative. Each CDR3 is given with its conserved first and last residue. The D gene is left open where the match is weak. Rows may omit the clone size; those that give it use once, few, many or a size class.

>TRBJ2-7|NA|TRBV25-1|NA
TGTGCCAGCAGCCCCGACTCATACGAGCAGTACTTC
CASSPDSYEQYF
>TRBJ1-1|NA|TRBV7-2|NA
TGTGCCAGCAGCTTAGGGCCAGGGGTTATGAACACTGAAGCTTTCTTT
CASSLGPGVMNTEAFF
>TRBJ1-1|TRBD1|TRBV11-1|NA
TGTGCCAGCAGCCGGACAGGGGTGGCTGAAGCTTTCTTT
CASSRTGVAEAFF
>TRBJ2-5|TRBD1|TRBV27|NA
TGTGCCAGCAGTTTCTCAGGGGGCAAGGGGGAGACCCAGTACTTC
CASSFSGGKGETQYF
>TRBJ1-2|TRBD1|TRBV18|NA
TGTGTCAGCTCACCTTCGGGACAGACTCTTTTAGCTAACTATGGCTACACCTTC
CVSSPSGQTLLANYGYTF
>TRBJ1-6|NA|TRBV28|NA
TGTGCCAGCAAGGGCAGGGTGGTTTATAATTCACCCCTCCACTTT
CASKGRVVYNSPLHF
>TRBJ1-1|NA|TRBV5-1|few
TGCGCCAGCAGTGCTAGGGGGTCTAACACTGAAGCTTTCTTT
CASSARGSNTEAFF
>TRBJ2-5|NA|TRBV5-1|NA
TGCGCCAGCAGCTTGGGGGCCAGGGCAGAGACCCAGTACTTC
CASSLGARAETQYF
>TRBJ1-6|TRBD1|TRBV6-5|few
TGTGCCAGCAGTTCCGCCGCCGGGACAGGAGATTCACCCCTCCACTTT
CASSSAAGTGDSPLHF
>TRBJ2-5|NA|TRBV4-3|NA
TGCGCCAGCAGCCAAGATGGAGGACTGAAAGAGACCCAGTACTTC
CASSQDGGLKETQYF
>TRBJ2-7|TRBD1|TRBV5-4|NA
TGTGCCAGCAGCTGGACAGGGCTCCACGAGCAGTACTTC
CASSWTGLHEQYF
>TRBJ2-7|TRBD1|TRBV5-4|NA
TGTGCCAGCGGGGGCCTTCAGGGACAGGGTCACGAGCAGTACTTC
CASGGLQGQGHEQYF
>TRBJ2-1|TRBD2|TRBV7-9|NA
TGTGCCAGCACCCCACCGGGACTAGCTTTCAATGAGCAGTTCTTC
CASTPPGLAFNEQFF
>TRBJ1-6|NA|TRBV5-6|NA
TGTGCCAGCAGCCTCATACCCAGCTCCTATAATTCACCCCTCCACTTT
CASSLIPSSYNSPLHF
>TRBJ2-2|TRBD1|TRBV28|once
TGTGCCAGCAGAGCGACAGGGACAGATCCCGGGGAGCTGTTTTTT
CASRATGTDPGELFF
>TRBJ2-7|NA|TRBV5-4|NA
TGTGCCAGCAGCTTTCGGCAGGGCTACGAGCAGTACTTC
CASSFRQGYEQYF
>TRBJ1-2|TRBD1|TRBV7-2|NA
TGTGCCAGCAGCCCCGACAGGGGCAGGGACTATGGCTACACCTTC
CASSPDRGRDYGYTF
>TRBJ1-4|TRBD1|TRBV5-1|NA
TGCGCCAGCAGCTTGGGGGACAGGCAAGCGGGAAAACTGTTTTTT
CASSLGDRQAGKLFF